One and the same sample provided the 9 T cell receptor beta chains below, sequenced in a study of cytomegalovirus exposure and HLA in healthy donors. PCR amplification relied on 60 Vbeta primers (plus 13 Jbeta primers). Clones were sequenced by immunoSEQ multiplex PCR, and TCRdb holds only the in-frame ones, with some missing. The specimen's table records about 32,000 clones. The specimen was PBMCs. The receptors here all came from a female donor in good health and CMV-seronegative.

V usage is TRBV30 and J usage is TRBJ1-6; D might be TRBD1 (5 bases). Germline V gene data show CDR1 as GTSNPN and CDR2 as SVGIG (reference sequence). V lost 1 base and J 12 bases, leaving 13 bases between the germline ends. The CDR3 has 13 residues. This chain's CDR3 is CAWSAGTGQPLHF. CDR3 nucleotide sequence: TGTGCCTGGAGTGCTGGGACTGGGCAACCCCTCCACTTT. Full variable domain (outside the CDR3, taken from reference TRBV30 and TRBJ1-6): SQTIHQWPATLVQPVGSPLSLECTVEGTSNPNLYWYRQAAGRGLQLLFYSVGIGQISSEVPQNLSASRPQDRQFILSSKKLLLSDSGFYLCAWSAGTGQPLHFGNGTRLTVT.

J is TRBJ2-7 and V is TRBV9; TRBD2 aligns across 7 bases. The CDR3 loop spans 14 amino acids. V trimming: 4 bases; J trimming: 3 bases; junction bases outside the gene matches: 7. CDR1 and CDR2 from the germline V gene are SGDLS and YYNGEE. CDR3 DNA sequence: TGTGCCAGCAGCACCCGGGGGGACGGCTACGAGCAGTACTTC. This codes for CASSTRGDGYEQYF.

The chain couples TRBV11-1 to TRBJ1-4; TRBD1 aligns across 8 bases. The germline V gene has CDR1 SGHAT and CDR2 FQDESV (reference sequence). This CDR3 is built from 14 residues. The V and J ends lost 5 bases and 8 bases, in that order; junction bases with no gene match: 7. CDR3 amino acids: CASSRDRPEEKLFF. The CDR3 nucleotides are TGTGCCAGCAGCCGGGACAGGCCTGAGGAAAAACTGTTTTTT.

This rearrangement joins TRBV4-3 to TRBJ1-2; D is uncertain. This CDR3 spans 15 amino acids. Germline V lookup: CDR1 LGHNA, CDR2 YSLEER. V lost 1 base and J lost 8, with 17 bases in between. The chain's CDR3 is CASSQAHNVGGGYTF. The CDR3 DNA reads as TGCGCCAGCAGCCAAGCACATAATGTCGGCGGGGGCTACACCTTC.

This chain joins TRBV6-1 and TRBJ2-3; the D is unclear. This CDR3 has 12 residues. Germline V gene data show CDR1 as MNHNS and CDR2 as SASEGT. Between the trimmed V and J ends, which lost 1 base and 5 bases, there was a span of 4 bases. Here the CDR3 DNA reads TGTGCCAGCAGTGAAGTGAGAGATACGCAGTATTTT. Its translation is CASSEVRDTQYF.

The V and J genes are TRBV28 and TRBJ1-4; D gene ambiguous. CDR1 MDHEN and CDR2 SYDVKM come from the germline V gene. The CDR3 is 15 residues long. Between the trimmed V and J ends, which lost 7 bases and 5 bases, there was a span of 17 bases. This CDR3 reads CASKKPGSGNEKLFF. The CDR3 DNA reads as TGTGCCAGCAAAAAACCCGGGAGTGGGAATGAAAAACTGTTTTTT.

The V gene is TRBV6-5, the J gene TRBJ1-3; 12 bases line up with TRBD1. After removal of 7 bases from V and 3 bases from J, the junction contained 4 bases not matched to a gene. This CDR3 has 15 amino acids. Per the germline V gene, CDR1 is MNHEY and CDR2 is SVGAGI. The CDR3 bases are TGTGCCAGCAAGGGGACAGGGGGCTTTGGAAACACCATATATTTT. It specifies CASKGTGGFGNTIYF.

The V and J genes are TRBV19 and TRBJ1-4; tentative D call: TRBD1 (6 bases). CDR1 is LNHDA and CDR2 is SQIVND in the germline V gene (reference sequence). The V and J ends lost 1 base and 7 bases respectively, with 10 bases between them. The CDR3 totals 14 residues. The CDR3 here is CASSIVQGSEKLFF. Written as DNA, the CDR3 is TGTGCCAGTAGTATAGTTCAGGGGTCTGAAAAACTGTTTTTT.

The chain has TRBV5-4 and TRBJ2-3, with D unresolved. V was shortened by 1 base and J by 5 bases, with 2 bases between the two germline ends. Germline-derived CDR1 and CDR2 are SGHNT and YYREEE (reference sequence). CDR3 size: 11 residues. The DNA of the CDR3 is TGTGCCAGCAGCTTGCTAGATACGCAGTATTTT. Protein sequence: CASSLLDTQYF.